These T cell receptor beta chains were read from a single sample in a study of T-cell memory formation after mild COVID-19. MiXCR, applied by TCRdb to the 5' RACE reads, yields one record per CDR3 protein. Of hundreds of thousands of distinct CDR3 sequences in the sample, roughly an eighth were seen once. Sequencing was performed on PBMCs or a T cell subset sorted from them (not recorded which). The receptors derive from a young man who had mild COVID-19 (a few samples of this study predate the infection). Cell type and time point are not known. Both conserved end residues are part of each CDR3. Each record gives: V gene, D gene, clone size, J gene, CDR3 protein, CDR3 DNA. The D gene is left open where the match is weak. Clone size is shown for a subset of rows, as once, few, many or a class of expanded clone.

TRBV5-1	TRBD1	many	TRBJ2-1	CASNRQGSYNEQFF	TGCGCCAGCAACAGACAGGGCTCCTACAATGAGCAGTTCTTC
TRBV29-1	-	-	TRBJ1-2	CSVAGIGYGYTF	TGCAGCGTCGCCGGGATCGGCTATGGCTACACCTTC
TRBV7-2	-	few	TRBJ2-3	CASSPGPAADTQYF	TGTGCCAGCAGCCCAGGACCCGCGGCAGATACGCAGTATTTT
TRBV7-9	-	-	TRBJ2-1	CASSSSPRDEQFF	TGTGCCAGCAGCTCTAGTCCCCGAGATGAGCAGTTCTTC
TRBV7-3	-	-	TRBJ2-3	CASSLMSDTQYF	TGTGCCAGCAGCTTAATGTCAGATACGCAGTATTTT
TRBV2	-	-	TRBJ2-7	CASSDQGTYEQYF	TGTGCCAGCAGTGACCAGGGGACCTACGAGCAGTACTTC
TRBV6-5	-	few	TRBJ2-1	CASSYRQEQFF	TGTGCCAGCAGTTACCGCCAGGAGCAGTTCTTC
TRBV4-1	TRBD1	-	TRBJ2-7	CASSQEFRGRFEQYF	TGCGCCAGCAGCCAAGAGTTCAGGGGGCGTTTCGAGCAGTACTTC
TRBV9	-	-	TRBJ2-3	CASSDDSSTDTQYF	TGTGCCAGCAGCGACGACAGTAGCACAGATACGCAGTATTTT
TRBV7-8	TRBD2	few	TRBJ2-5	CASRGAGGVETQYF	TGTGCCAGCAGGGGAGCGGGGGGAGTGGAGACCCAGTACTTC
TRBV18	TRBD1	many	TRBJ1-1	CASSPTGETEAFF	TGTGCCAGCTCACCAACAGGGGAGACTGAAGCTTTCTTT
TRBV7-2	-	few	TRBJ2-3	CASSLVYAGADTQYF	TGTGCCAGCAGCTTAGTATACGCGGGTGCGGATACGCAGTATTTT
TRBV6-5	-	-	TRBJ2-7	CASSEGVNEQYF	TGTGCCAGCAGTGAGGGGGTCAACGAGCAGTACTTC
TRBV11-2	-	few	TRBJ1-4	CASSPKAGGEKLFF	TGTGCCAGCAGCCCCAAGGCAGGAGGGGAAAAACTGTTTTTT
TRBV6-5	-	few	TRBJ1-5	CASSPRTANQPQHF	TGTGCCAGCAGCCCGAGGACGGCGAATCAGCCCCAGCATTTT
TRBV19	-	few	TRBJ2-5	CASLRRVPVETQYF	TGTGCCAGTTTGAGGCGGGTTCCGGTAGAGACCCAGTACTTC
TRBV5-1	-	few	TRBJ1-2	CASSLQGLNYGYTF	TGCGCCAGCAGCTTACAGGGCTTAAACTATGGCTACACCTTC
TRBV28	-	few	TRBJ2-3	CASSRDTGYTQYF	TGTGCCAGCAGTCGCGACACAGGGTATACGCAGTATTTT
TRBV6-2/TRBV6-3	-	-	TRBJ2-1	CASSYSSVWGAGYNEQFF	TGTGCCAGCAGTTACTCGAGTGTTTGGGGGGCAGGATACAATGAGCAGTTCTTC
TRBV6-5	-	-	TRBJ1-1	CASSSPGWGTEAFF	TGTGCCAGCAGTTCCCCAGGGTGGGGAACTGAAGCTTTCTTT
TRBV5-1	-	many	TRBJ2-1	CASSNQAGTGEQFF	TGCGCCAGCAGCAACCAAGCAGGGACGGGTGAGCAGTTCTTC
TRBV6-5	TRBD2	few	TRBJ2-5	CASKGLAGGGTQYF	TGTGCCAGCAAAGGACTAGCGGGGGGTGGGACCCAGTACTTC
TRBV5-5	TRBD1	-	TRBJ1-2	CASSFRRGHNYGYTF	TGTGCCAGCAGCTTCCGCAGGGGGCATAACTATGGCTACACCTTC
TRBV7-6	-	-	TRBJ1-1	CASSPITQGVHTEAFF	TGTGCCAGCAGCCCAATCACACAGGGAGTTCACACTGAAGCTTTCTTT
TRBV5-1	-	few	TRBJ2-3	CASSLSVGGSDTQYF	TGCGCCAGCAGCTTGTCTGTGGGGGGATCAGATACGCAGTATTTT
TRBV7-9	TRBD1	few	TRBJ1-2	CASSPGQGADYGYTF	TGTGCCAGCAGCCCCGGACAGGGGGCAGACTATGGCTACACCTTC
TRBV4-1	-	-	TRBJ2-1	CASSHKGLLYNEQFF	TGCGCCAGCAGCCACAAGGGACTTCTCTACAATGAGCAGTTCTTC
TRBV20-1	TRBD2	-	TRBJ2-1	CSASAAGGEYNEQFF	TGCAGTGCTAGCGCGGCCGGGGGGGAGTACAATGAGCAGTTCTTC
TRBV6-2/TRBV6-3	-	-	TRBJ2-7	CASSLLAHEQYF	TGTGCCAGCAGTCTTCTAGCTCACGAGCAGTACTTC
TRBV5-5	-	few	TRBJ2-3	CASTSGLYSTDTQYF	TGTGCCAGCACCAGCGGCCTCTACTCCACAGATACGCAGTATTTT
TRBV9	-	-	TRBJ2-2	CASSVRTVSGELFF	TGTGCCAGCAGCGTGAGGACGGTTTCCGGGGAGCTGTTTTTT
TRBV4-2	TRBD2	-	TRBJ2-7	CASSPLTSGGYEQYF	TGTGCCAGCAGCCCCCTAACTAGCGGGGGGTACGAGCAGTACTTC
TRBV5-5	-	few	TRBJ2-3	CASSFWTLTDTQYF	TGTGCCAGCAGCTTTTGGACACTTACAGATACGCAGTATTTT
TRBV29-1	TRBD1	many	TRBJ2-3	CSVGTGGTDTQYF	TGCAGCGTTGGGACAGGGGGCACAGATACGCAGTATTTT
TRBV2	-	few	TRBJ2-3	CASSILDTQYF	TGTGCCAGCAGTATACTGGATACGCAGTATTTT
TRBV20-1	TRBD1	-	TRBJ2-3	CSALDPQQGSDTQYF	TGCAGTGCGCTCGACCCCCAACAGGGGTCAGATACGCAGTATTTT
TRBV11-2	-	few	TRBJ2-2	CASSLIRGTGELFF	TGTGCCAGCAGCTTAATTCGGGGTACCGGGGAGCTGTTTTTT
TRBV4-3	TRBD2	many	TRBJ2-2	CASSQSGGHGGELFF	TGCGCCAGCAGCCAATCGGGGGGGCATGGCGGGGAGCTGTTTTTT
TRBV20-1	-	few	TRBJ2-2	CSASPTGRPSGGELFF	TGCAGTGCCTCGCCGACTGGAAGACCCTCCGGCGGGGAGCTGTTTTTT